This record looks at one TCR beta chain sequence and its context. Its antigen remains unidentified. The CDR3 runs to 13 residues. Looked up from germline, CDR1 is SGHKS and CDR2 is YYEKEE (reference sequence). With 0 bases removed from V and 6 bases from J, the gap between germline ends came to 9 bases. The record originates from a study of T cell responses to AZD1222 COVID-19 vaccine. Overall study results and limits: In a largely white British group with more females than males, clonal diversity was possibly underestimated. Mapped onto spike, vaccine-associated CD4 TCRs spanned it and were dominant at 160-218 and 743-854. None of the repertoires were sampled until the peak T cell response had passed.

Measured with immunoSEQ multiplex PCR; TCRdb has only the in-frame clones, and not every one. The table records approximately 130,000 clones, 85% to 95% of them present only once. The J gene is TRBJ1-2, the V gene TRBV5-5; no clear D gene. The sequence came from an adult in good health. The specimen comprised peripheral blood, sampled on day 0 of AZD1222 vaccination. In DNA, the CDR3 is TGTGCCAGCAGCTTGGGGGGTCCCGATGGCTACACCTTC. Translation: CASSLGGPDGYTF.